This TCR beta chain was obtained from a study of shared clonotypes between healthy human individuals. Germline CDR1 reads SGDLS; CDR2 reads YYNGEE. Trimming at V came to 0 bases and at J to 5 bases, leaving 5 bases not matched to a gene. The CDR3 loop spans 15 amino acids. Clones were sequenced by immunoSEQ multiplex PCR, and TCRdb holds only the in-frame ones, with some missing. The sample carries 2 million to 3 million clones, 90% to 95% recorded once. The receptor comes from a man aged 18 to 35 in good health. Some clones in this sample may be carry-over from other donors' samples. The sequencing input was naive CD4+ T cells from PBMCs. Noted subset: CD45RA+ positively selected. V and J are TRBV9 and TRBJ2-5; 9 nucleotides align to TRBD2. This CDR3 reads CASSVGRGRAETQYF. In DNA, the CDR3 is TGTGCCAGCAGCGTAGGCCGCGGGAGGGCGGAGACCCAGTACTTC.